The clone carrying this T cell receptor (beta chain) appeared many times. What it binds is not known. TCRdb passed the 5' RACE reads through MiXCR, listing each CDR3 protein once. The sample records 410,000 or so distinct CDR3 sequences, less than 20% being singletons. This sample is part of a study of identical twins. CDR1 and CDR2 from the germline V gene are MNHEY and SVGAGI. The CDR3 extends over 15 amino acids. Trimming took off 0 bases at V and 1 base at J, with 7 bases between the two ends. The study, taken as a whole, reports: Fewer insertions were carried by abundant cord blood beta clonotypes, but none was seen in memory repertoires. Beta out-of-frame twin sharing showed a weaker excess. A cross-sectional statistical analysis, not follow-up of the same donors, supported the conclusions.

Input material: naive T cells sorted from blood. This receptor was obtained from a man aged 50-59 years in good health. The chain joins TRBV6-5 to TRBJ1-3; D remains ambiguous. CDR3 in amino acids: CASSYSRGSGNTIYF. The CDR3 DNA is TGTGCCAGCAGTTACTCCCGAGGTTCTGGAAACACCATATATTTT.